This section outlines one TCR beta chain sequence together with its context. Its antigen is not identified. The junction and the germline gene differ at one end; a read error may be behind it. The sample belongs to a study of CD8 T cells in ankylosing spondylitis. MiXCR, applied by TCRdb to the 5' RACE reads, yields one record per CDR3 protein. The sample lists over 450,000 distinct CDR3 sequences, roughly an eighth occurring once. General study findings and limits: Within peripheral blood, clones linked to disease were CD8+ and relatively rare. Seven to nine highly homologous variants made up a TCR beta motif, and this motif appeared characteristic of ankylosing spondylitis blood.

The CDR3 contains 11 residues. Germline CDR1 reads SSHAT; CDR2 reads FNYEAQ (reference sequence). The specimen sequenced was blood, either unsorted or a sorted T cell fraction (not recorded which). The chain carries TRBV7-7 and TRBJ2-6, with TRBD2 as a possible D gene (7 bases). The TCR comes from a male donor with ankylosing spondylitis. In DNA, the CDR3 is TGTGCCAGCAGCCTAGGGGGGGGCGCTCTTTTC. Its translation: CASSLGGGALF.